The clone carrying this T cell receptor beta chain was counted between two and nine times. Germline lookup yields CDR1 LGHDT and CDR2 YNNKEL (reference sequence). The length of the CDR3 is 16 residues. V lost 0 bases to trimming and J lost 3 bases, with 15 bases between them. Healthy Caucasians supplied all donations. The sample is drawn from a study of identical twins. cDNA carried unique molecular identifiers, and a universal primer site was added by template switching. A single record per CDR3 protein comes from TCRdb applying MiXCR to the 5' RACE reads. The sample has around 960,000 distinct CDR3 sequences; about 12% are singletons. The sample also formed part of further work on yellow fever vaccine responses in identical twins.

Sequences were obtained from PBMCs. The TCR comes from a woman aged 18-29 years in good health. The V gene is TRBV3-1, the J gene TRBJ2-7; D perhaps matches TRBD1 (5 bases). The CDR3 protein is CASSQDLRQGLYEQYF. The CDR3 nucleotides read TGTGCCAGCAGCCAAGATCTCCGGCAGGGCCTCTACGAGCAGTACTTC.